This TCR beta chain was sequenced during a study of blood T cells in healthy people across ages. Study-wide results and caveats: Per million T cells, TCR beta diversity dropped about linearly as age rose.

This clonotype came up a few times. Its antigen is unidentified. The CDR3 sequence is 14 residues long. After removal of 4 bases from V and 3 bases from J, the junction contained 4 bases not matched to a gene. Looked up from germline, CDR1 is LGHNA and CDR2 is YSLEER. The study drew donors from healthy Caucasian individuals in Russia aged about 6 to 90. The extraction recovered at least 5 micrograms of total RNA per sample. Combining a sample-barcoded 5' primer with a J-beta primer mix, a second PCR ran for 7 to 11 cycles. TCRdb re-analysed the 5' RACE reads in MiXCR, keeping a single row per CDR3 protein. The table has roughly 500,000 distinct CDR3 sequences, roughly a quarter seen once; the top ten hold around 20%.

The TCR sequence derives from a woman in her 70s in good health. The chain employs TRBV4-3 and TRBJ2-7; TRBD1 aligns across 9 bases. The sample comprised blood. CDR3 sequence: CASSRDRVSYEQYF. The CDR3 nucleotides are TGCGCCAGCAGCCGGGACAGGGTAAGCTACGAGCAGTACTTC.